This T cell receptor (beta chain) was captured in a study of T cell responses to AZD1222 COVID-19 vaccine. Overall study findings and caveats: Possibly, clonal diversity was underestimated; donors were largely white British and included more females. After two AZD1222 doses, spike-specific TCR breadth and depth rose versus day 0. There were vaccine-associated CD4 TCRs across spike, dominant at 160-218 and 743-854. Seropositive at baseline were only 5 or 6 AZD1222 recipients.

V was shortened by 1 base and J by 0 bases, with 6 bases between the two germline ends. Germline-derived CDR1 and CDR2 are MGHRA and YSYEKL. The CDR3 extends over 15 amino acids. On this clone: Its target is not known.

Clones were read by immunoSEQ multiplex PCR, and TCRdb kept only the in-frame ones, dropping some. The sample shows about 130,000 clones, about 88% of them seen only once. The chain links TRBV4-1 to TRBJ2-2; a weak D match, TRBD2 (5 bases). Sequencing was performed on peripheral blood, taken on day 0 of MenACWY control vaccination. This clonotype was obtained from an adult in good health. In nucleotides, the CDR3 is TGCGCCAGCAGCCAAGGTAGCGCGAACACCGGGGAGCTGTTTTTT. Its translation: CASSQGSANTGELFF.